This TCR beta chain was captured in a study of blood T cells in healthy people across ages. This clonotype was recorded many times. A sample-barcoded 5' primer and a J-beta primer mix were used in a second PCR of roughly 7 to 11 cycles. MiXCR was run by TCRdb on the 5' RACE reads, yielding one entry per CDR3 protein. The sample has under 1,000,000 distinct CDR3 sequences, 35% to 60% seen once. The CDR3 covers 13 residues. V was shortened by 4 bases and J by 5 bases, with 11 bases between the two germline ends. Germline lookup yields CDR1 KGHDR and CDR2 SFDVKD. The material sequenced was blood. This chain uses TRBV24-1 with TRBJ2-7, with D perhaps given as TRBD1 or TRBD2 (5 bases each). This clonotype originated in an older man in good health. The CDR3 protein is CATSEQRGNEQYF. In DNA form, the CDR3 reads TGTGCCACCAGTGAACAACGGGGCAACGAGCAGTACTTC.